This section outlines one TCR beta chain sequence together with its context. What it binds is unknown. Other DNA sequences from this sample encode an identical CDR3 as well. This PCR relied on a set of 60 Vbeta primers and 13 Jbeta primers. The assay was immunoSEQ multiplex PCR, and TCRdb's table has in-frame clones only and misses some. The repertoire holds 150,000 to 180,000 clones, nearly 80% seen once, with roughly 13% in the top ten. This entry comes from a study of cytomegalovirus exposure and HLA in healthy donors. Study-level results: A link between a missense DCLRE1C variant and TCR beta V- and J-gene trimming emerged from a later analysis. The HLA-A and HLA-B alleles of most subjects were reportedly predicted accurately from TCR beta sequences. Because they were indistinguishable, some V segments, including TRBV6-2 and TRBV6-3, were excluded.

Unrecorded immune exposure was likely among donors, who were nominally healthy when sampled. The CDR3 is 15 residues long. V shed 1 base, J shed 1 base, and the junction held 0 bases outside the gene matches. Per germline, CDR1 LGHNA and CDR2 YNFKEQ. The sample consisted of PBMCs. This rearrangement joins TRBV4-2 to TRBJ2-2; the match to TRBD2 covers 7 bases. The clonotype originates from a man aged 30-40 years in good health and CMV-seropositive. This CDR3 is CASSQGGGNTGELFF. Here the CDR3 DNA reads TGTGCCAGCAGCCAAGGCGGGGGGAACACCGGGGAGCTGTTTTTT.